One and the same sample provided the 15 T cell receptor beta chains below, sequenced in a study of T cells after yellow fever vaccination. TCRdb redid the calling of the 5' RACE reads with MiXCR, one entry per CDR3 protein. The sample lists about 370,000 distinct CDR3 sequences, 9.5% to 13% occurring once. The source was PBMCs, collected on the day of the first yellow fever vaccination. Receptor source: a man younger than 35 who received the YFV17D yellow fever vaccine.

Note on this clonotype: The junction departs from germline at one end; a sequencing error may be responsible. The rearrangement links TRBV5-1 to TRBJ1-2; 7 bases agree with TRBD1. The CDR3 consists of 13 residues. Germline-derived CDR1 and CDR2 are SGHRS and YFSETQ. In nucleotides, the CDR3 is TGCGCCAGCAGTCGACAGGGTACCTATGGCTCCACCTTC. Encoded protein: CASSRQGTYGSTF.

The rearrangement uses TRBV2 and TRBJ2-4, with a tentative D call TRBD1 (5 bases). CDR3 length: 13 residues. V lost 6 bases to trimming and J lost 7 bases, with 13 bases between them. The germline V gene encodes CDR1 SNHLY and CDR2 FYNNEI. The CDR3 region is CASSPRVGNIQYF. CDR3 nucleotide sequence: TGTGCCAGCAGCCCCAGGGTGGGGAACATTCAGTACTTC.

This clonotype showed up just a few times. V and J are TRBV2 and TRBJ1-2; the D gene is possibly TRBD1 (5 bases). Trimming took off 3 bases at V and 4 bases at J, with 18 bases between the two ends. CDR1 and CDR2 (germline): SNHLY, FYNNEI. The CDR3 contains 16 residues. CDR3 in amino acids: CASSDAQGRDSYGYTF. Here the CDR3 DNA reads TGTGCCAGCAGTGATGCCCAGGGTAGGGATAGCTATGGCTACACCTTC.

This chain joins TRBV29-1 and TRBJ2-7, with D tentatively TRBD1 (5 bases). The germline V gene has CDR1 SQVTM and CDR2 ANQGSEA. CDR3 size: 14 residues. Trimming stripped 3 bases from V and 5 bases from J, with 17 bases between. In DNA form, the CDR3 reads TGCAGCGTTGAGGGGTTTGGGCAGGGTAACGAGCAGTACTTC. This translates into CSVEGFGQGNEQYF.

This chain uses TRBV5-1 with TRBJ1-6, with D possibly TRBD1 on 6 matching bases. This CDR3 comprises 16 residues. Germline V gene lookup returns CDR1 SGHRS and CDR2 YFSETQ. The germline V and J ends were trimmed by 0 bases and 5 bases, with 12 bases remaining between them. CDR3 in amino acids: CASSLAPDRNNSPLHF. CDR3 nucleotide sequence: TGCGCCAGCAGCTTGGCACCCGACAGGAATAATTCACCCCTCCACTTT.

CDR3 amino acids: CASSPWRSPTHEQYV. For the CDR3, the DNA is TGTGCCAGCTCACCATGGAGGTCCCCTACCCACGAGCAGTACGTC. The chain is built from TRBV18 and TRBJ2-7; a possible D gene is TRBD2 (5 bases). Germline V gene lookup returns CDR1 KGHSH and CDR2 LQKENI. This CDR3 contains 15 residues. The V end was cut by 2 bases, the J end by 5 bases, with 16 bases between.

A few counts support this clonotype. The rearrangement links TRBV5-1 to TRBJ1-1; 10 bases match TRBD1. Germline values: CDR1 SGHRS, CDR2 YFSETQ. CDR3 length: 15 amino acids. The trim removed 4 bases at V and 1 base at J, leaving 4 bases unmatched. The CDR3 nucleotides read TGCGCCAGCAGCACGAGGACAGGGGGGAACACTGAAGCTTTCTTT. This encodes CASSTRTGGNTEAFF.

The chain combines TRBV18 with TRBJ2-7; 13 bases match TRBD2. CDR3 length: 16 residues. Germline V gives CDR1 KGHSH, CDR2 LQKENI. The V and J ends lost 5 bases and 6 bases, in that order; junction bases with no gene match: 10. The CDR3: CASSSRLAGGLGEQYF. The CDR3 coding sequence is TGTGCCAGCTCATCTCGACTAGCGGGGGGCCTTGGCGAGCAGTACTTC.

The rearrangement joins TRBV5-1 to TRBJ1-4, with D perhaps TRBD1 (5 bases). The length of the CDR3 is 14 residues. Germline-derived CDR1 and CDR2 are SGHRS and YFSETQ. Trimming pared 4 bases from V and 6 bases from J, leaving 13 bases between. The CDR3 DNA reads as TGCGCCAGCAGCCCCGGGGGGGTGGATGAAAAACTGTTTTTT. Amino acid sequence: CASSPGGVDEKLFF.

This clonotype occurred a few times. The chain joins TRBV28 to TRBJ2-1; TRBD2 is a possible D gene (5 bases). The V and J ends lost 6 bases and 7 bases respectively, with 10 bases between them. Germline V gives CDR1 MDHEN, CDR2 SYDVKM. The CDR3 extends over 12 amino acids. The chain's CDR3 is CASRPRGNEQFF. The CDR3, as DNA: TGTGCCAGCAGACCCCGCGGGAATGAGCAGTTCTTC. The whole variable domain, filled in from reference TRBV28 and TRBJ2-1, reads DVKVTQSSRYLVKRTGEKVFLECVQDMDHENMFWYRQDPGLGLRLIYFSYDVKMKEKGDIPEGYSVSREKKERFSLILESASTNQTSMYLCASRPRGNEQFFGPGTRLTVL.

The chain couples TRBV20-1 to TRBJ2-1; 8 nucleotides align to TRBD2. J lost 2 bases, V lost 4 bases, and 4 bases had no gene match. Per germline, CDR1 DFQATT and CDR2 SNEGSKA (reference sequence). This CDR3 comprises 14 residues. DNA of the CDR3: TGCAGTGCTACTCCTAGCGGGCCCTACAATGAGCAGTTCTTC. Protein product: CSATPSGPYNEQFF.

The sample holds a few counts of this clonotype. This chain uses TRBV7-8 with TRBJ2-1, with 8 bases fitting TRBD2. After removal of 5 bases from V and 9 bases from J, the junction contained 12 bases not matched to a gene. The CDR3 has 15 amino acids. Per germline, CDR1 SGHVS and CDR2 FQNEAQ. In DNA, the CDR3 is TGTGCCAGCAGCGGGGGACTAGGGGTGGGGGTTGAGCAGTTCTTC. Translated, it gives CASSGGLGVGVEQFF.

The gene calls are TRBV7-3 and TRBJ1-1; D not certain. This CDR3 spans 13 amino acids. The germline gives CDR1 SGHTA, CDR2 FQGTGA. The ends were cut back, 4 bases at V and 2 bases at J, with 8 bases in the middle. This CDR3 reads CASSSRANTEAFF. CDR3 coding DNA: TGTGCCAGCAGCTCCCGGGCCAACACTGAAGCTTTCTTT.

The CDR3 reads CASSLASGSYTF. For the CDR3, the DNA is TGTGCCAGCAGTTTAGCATCCGGCTCTTACACCTTC. V gene TRBV12-3 or TRBV12-4 combines with J gene TRBJ1-2; D uncertain. The CDR3 loop spans 12 amino acids. Deletions cut 0 bases from V and 11 bases from J, with 10 bases between.

The J gene is TRBJ2-1, the V gene TRBV6-2 or TRBV6-3; 8 bases are shared with TRBD2. Germline V gene sequence: CDR1 MNHEY, CDR2 SVGEGT. CDR3 length: 13 residues. J gave up 10 bases and V 5 bases, and 7 bases lay outside the gene matches. Written as DNA, the CDR3 is TGTGCCAGCAGTCACGGGGGGGCCGGAGAGCAGTTCTTC. It specifies CASSHGGAGEQFF.